The next 13 T cell receptor beta chains were all read from a single sample in a study of metastatic and nonmetastatic thyroid tumors. Through MiXCR, TCRdb re-clonotyped the PCR reads. The sample holds around 26,000 clones, about 20% seen once. All patients reached thyroid surgery having received no treatment beforehand. Specimen: adjacent normal tissue. The receptors come from a female donor with papillary thyroid cancer or a benign thyroid nodule (not recorded which). Some clones in this sample may be carry-over from other donors' samples.

In this sample, this clone turned up many times. The genes are TRBV10-2 and TRBJ2-1, with 10 bases that match TRBD2. Germline-derived CDR1 and CDR2 are WSHSY and SAAADI. The CDR3 runs to 16 residues. V was clipped by 5 bases and J by 4 bases; unmatched bases: 8. CDR3 sequence: CASSPSGRKPYNEQFF. The CDR3 bases are TGCGCCAGCAGTCCTAGCGGGAGAAAACCTTACAATGAGCAGTTCTTC.

This clone has a count of ten or more. The V gene is TRBV7-3, the J gene TRBJ2-1; 7 nucleotides align to TRBD1. The V and J ends lost 5 bases and 5 bases, in that order; junction bases with no gene match: 6. Germline V CDR1 and CDR2: SGHTA, FQGTGA. The CDR3 runs 14 residues. The DNA of the CDR3 is TGTGCCAGCAGCCTCGACAGGGACCACAATGAGCAGTTCTTC. It is translated as CASSLDRDHNEQFF.

This chain uses TRBV10-3 with TRBJ1-1; no clear D gene. Germline-derived CDR1 and CDR2 are ENHRY and SYGVKD. The V end lost 8 bases, the J end lost 1 base, and 17 bases lay between the germline ends. The CDR3 consists of 15 residues. CDR3 nucleotide sequence: TGTGCCATCGGTGTTTTAGCCGTCCCGAACACTGAAGCTTTCTTT. Translating gives CAIGVLAVPNTEAFF.

In this sample, this clone turned up many times. The V gene is TRBV6-1, the J gene TRBJ2-4; TRBD1 is a possible D gene (5 bases). V was cut by 6 bases and J by 0 bases, with 15 bases left in between. CDR1 and CDR2 (germline): MNHNS, SASEGT. This CDR3 contains 16 residues. CDR3 amino acids: CASSYGLGLAKNIQYF. The CDR3 region has the DNA TGTGCCAGCAGCTACGGGTTGGGGCTAGCCAAAAACATTCAGTACTTC.

This clone was seen at least ten times. The chain's CDR3 is CSASGVGLTDTQYF. The CDR3 DNA follows: TGCAGTGCTTCGGGAGTTGGGCTCACAGATACGCAGTATTTT. This chain uses TRBV20-1 with TRBJ2-3; D perhaps matches TRBD2 (6 bases). The CDR3 sequence is 14 residues long. Looked up from germline, CDR1 is DFQATT and CDR2 is SNEGSKA (reference sequence). V was trimmed by 5 bases and J by 2 bases, leaving 14 bases between them.

This rearrangement joins TRBV7-3 to TRBJ2-1, with D perhaps matching TRBD1 or TRBD2 (5 bases each). The ends were cut back, 1 base at V and 5 bases at J, with 9 bases in the middle. The CDR3 totals 14 residues. The V gene's germline CDR1 is SGHTA and CDR2 FQGTGA. The CDR3 sequence is CASSLRRDHNEQFF. CDR3 nucleotide sequence: TGTGCCAGCAGCTTAAGACGGGACCACAATGAGCAGTTCTTC. Filled out from reference TRBV7-3 and TRBJ2-1, the complete variable domain reads GAGVSQTPSNKVTEKGKYVELRCDPISGHTALYWYRQSLGQGPEFLIYFQGTGAADDSGLPNDRFFAVRPEGSVSTLKIQRTERGDSAVYLCASSLRRDHNEQFFGPGTRLTVL.

Ten or more counts support this clone. This sequence joins TRBV20-1 and TRBJ1-4; possible D gene TRBD1, 5 bases. V shed 5 bases and J shed 0 bases, with 10 bases lying between them. Germline V gene data show CDR1 as DFQATT and CDR2 as SNEGSKA (reference sequence). The CDR3 has 14 residues. The chain's CDR3 is CSAGDSSTNEKLFF. The CDR3 nucleotides are TGCAGTGCTGGCGACAGCTCAACTAATGAAAAACTGTTTTTT.

Comment on this clone: This may arise from a read error, as a much more abundant clone is one base away. The sample carries other DNA sequences with the same CDR3. The chain combines TRBV3-1 with TRBJ1-1; possible D gene TRBD1, 6 bases. The CDR3 consists of 15 residues. Per germline, CDR1 LGHDT and CDR2 YNNKEL (reference sequence). The V end was cut by 4 bases, the J end by 4 bases, with 16 bases between. Here the CDR3 reads CASSRSTGLGTEAFF. The CDR3 DNA reads as TGTGCCAGCAGCCGATCGACAGGACTTGGCACTGAAGCTTTCTTT.

This chain uses TRBV6-1 with TRBJ2-5; weak D call: TRBD2 (7 bases). V gave up 7 bases and J gave up 5 bases, with 20 bases separating them. CDR1 and CDR2 from the germline V gene are MNHNS and SASEGT. This CDR3 spans 15 amino acids. The CDR3 DNA follows: TGTGCCAGCAATCTCATAGAGGGGGGGCACGAGACCCAGTACTTC. It is translated as CASNLIEGGHETQYF.

This clone has just one count. This CDR3 reads CASSRHSGGYTF. CDR3 coding DNA: TGCGCCAGCAGCCGGCACAGCGGAGGCTACACCTTC. The chain links TRBV5-1 to TRBJ1-2; D uncertain. The V end lost 4 bases, the J end lost 8 bases, and 12 bases lay between the germline ends. CDR1 is SGHRS, CDR2 YFSETQ, per germline. CDR3 length: 12 amino acids.

In this sample, this clone turned up many times. The chain employs TRBV2 and TRBJ1-2; 10 bases match TRBD1. CDR1 is SNHLY, CDR2 FYNNEI, per germline. The CDR3 consists of 14 residues. V was clipped by 2 bases and J by 5 bases; unmatched bases: 2. The DNA of the CDR3 is TGTGCCAGCAGTGAAAGGGACAGGGGTTATGGCTACACCTTC. Its translation is CASSERDRGYGYTF.

This clone showed up many times. The CDR3 coding sequence is TGTGCCAGCAGTTCAGACTCTGCCCAGTACTTC. Protein sequence: CASSSDSAQYF. The chain links TRBV6-1 to TRBJ2-5; D remains unclear. Trimming stripped 5 bases from V and 9 bases from J, with 10 bases between. The CDR3 length is 11 residues. From germline, CDR1 is MNHNS and CDR2 SASEGT.

This clone was observed at least ten times. The rearrangement joins TRBV20-1 to TRBJ1-4, with 8 bases matching TRBD1. Per the germline V gene, CDR1 is DFQATT and CDR2 is SNEGSKA (reference sequence). The junction had 14 bases not matched to a gene; V was cut back by 3 bases and J by 8 bases. This CDR3 has 16 residues. In DNA, the CDR3 is TGCAGTGCTAGGACGACAGGGGCAAGTCCCTGGGAAAAACTGTTTTTT. Protein product: CSARTTGASPWEKLFF.